This TCR beta chain was obtained from a study of blood T cell repertoires in COVID-19 (dated by TCRdb to 2020 to 2021). About the study as a whole: Samples from collaborators originated in the United States, Italy and Spain and spanned both the acute and convalescent phases of COVID-19. Deeply sampled blood TCRbeta repertoires from subjects exposed to, actively infected with, or recovered from COVID-19 were included in the dataset. Nearly every sample came with metadata listing a de-identified subject ID, COVID-19 status, age in years and sex. A freely available public database, intended as a resource for researchers studying the immune response to SARS-CoV-2, is where the repertoires were released. The samples were drawn from the first 160 participants of the ongoing ImmuneRACE study and from over 950 subjects provided by 6 global collaborators. HLA class I and class II types, where available, came from metadata supplied by the sample provider rather than from assay-based typing. The prospective study material was composed of cDNA or gDNA derived from T cells, B-cell-depleted T cells, or PBMCs.

Collaborating institutions collected whole blood in K2EDTA tubes following their own protocols. For TCRbeta analysis, collaborators shipped samples in one of three forms: frozen whole blood, isolated PBMCs, or DNA extracted from either of those sample types. Per the germline V gene, LGHNA is the CDR1 and YSLEER is the CDR2. The CDR3 sequence holds 15 residues, the cysteine and phenylalanine included. The only DNA kept is the CDR3, 45 bases in frame from the first base. V gives up 0 bases and J gives up 4 bases, and the segment between their germline ends measures 10 bases. On the study overall, not on this receptor specifically: How much clinical and demographic metadata was included differed by source and by participant, and the metadata was provided uncurated.

The immunoSEQ Assay, a bias-controlled multiplex PCR, was used to amplify TCRbeta CDR3 regions from genomic DNA. Regarding the original processing steps: The number of nucleated cells in each sample was estimated from the amplification of reference gene primers within the assay. To quantify the absolute abundance of each unique TCRbeta CDR3 rearrangement, sequence reads were collapsed and filtered. For each sample, productive Simpson clonality was calculated as the square root of Simpson's diversity index over productive rearrangements. Entries here come from immuneACCESS through TCRdb and include only in-frame sequences with V and J called. Some clones fail to appear in such tables; in the studies checked, an unresolved V gene covers under half of the shortfall, and the cause of the remainder is unknown. Clone size and V and J calls were adopted from that table, with D and trimming inferred from the DNA. The sample table shows 100,000 to 120,000 clones, and roughly 85% are seen once. Roughly 14% of the sample comes from the top ten.

To note about this clone: The antigen it binds to is not known. The record has no base qualities; no much larger clone is one base away.

The V and J genes are TRBV4-3 and TRBJ2-1; tentative D gene TRBD2, with 6 bases matching. This TCR was recovered from a woman older than 75 with acute or convalescent COVID-19. Source material: peripheral blood. The CDR3: CASSQEPGLYNEQFF. The DNA is as follows: TGCGCCAGCAGCCAAGAACCGGGACTTTACAATGAGCAGTTCTTC.